These 14 T cell receptor beta chains were all obtained from the same sample, sequenced in a study of tumor-infiltrating lymphocytes in primary liver carcinoma. The study extracted blood RNA from unsorted whole blood and also extracted germline DNA. Reverse transcription of roughly 0.45 ug total RNA with a constant-region primer produced TCR beta cDNA. Each TCR beta library was derived from three nested multiplex PCR rounds that employed slightly modified ARM-PCR. TRBV1-TRBV30 forward primers paired with a C-beta reverse primer drove the first two PCR rounds, roughly 10 cycles each. TCRdb fed the multiplex PCR reads into MiXCR, producing one record per CDR3 protein. Of approximately 300,000 distinct CDR3 sequences detected, 50% to 70% appear once; the ten largest clones hold about 8.4%. Source material: peripheral blood. These receptors were obtained from a middle-aged man with primary liver carcinoma and hepatitis B virus infection.

This clonotype has only a few counts. A clone one base away is much larger, so this may be a read error. The CDR3 nucleotides are TGTGTCAGCAGTGGACAGATCGGGGAGCTGTTTTTT. Encoded protein: CVSSGQIGELFF. This chain connects TRBV6-1 to TRBJ2-2; TRBD1 might be the D (6 bases). The CDR3 consists of 12 residues. Germline V gene data show CDR1 as MNHNS and CDR2 as SASEGT.

With respect to this clonotype: A much larger clone differs by one base, so this may be a read error. This rearrangement joins TRBV11-2 to TRBJ1-6; D unresolved. The length of the CDR3 is 15 residues. Germline CDR1 reads SGHAT; CDR2 reads FQNNGV. The CDR3 DNA is TGTGCCAGCAGCTCAGGTATAGCGTCGAATTCACCCCCCCACTTT. Translating it yields CASSSGIASNSPPHF.

About this clonotype: A much larger clone differs by one base, so this may be a read error. This chain links TRBV11-2 with TRBJ2-7, with TRBD2 matching over 8 bases. From germline, CDR1 is SGHAT and CDR2 FQNNGV. Trimming cost V 9 bases and J 2 bases; bases outside gene matches: 9. The CDR3 spans 14 residues. Here the CDR3 reads CARSTGLVPYEQYF. The CDR3 DNA sequence: TGTGCCAGGAGCACGGGACTAGTCCCCTACGAGCAGTACTTC. Full variable domain (outside the CDR3, taken from reference TRBV11-2 and TRBJ2-7): EAGVAQSPRYKIIEKRQSVAFWCNPISGHATLYWYQQILGQGPKLLIQFQNNGVVDDSQLPKDRFSAERLKGVDSTLKIQPAKLEDSAVYLCARSTGLVPYEQYFGPGTRLTVT.

V and J are TRBV7-9 and TRBJ2-7, with a possible D match to TRBD2 (5 bases). This CDR3 has 16 residues. Germline V gene lookup returns CDR1 SEHNR and CDR2 FQNEAQ (reference sequence). Trimming took 1 base from V and 0 from J, leaving 13 bases between them. CDR3: CASSLDGLSSSYEQYF. CDR3 DNA: TGTGCCAGCAGCTTAGATGGACTCTCGAGCTCCTACGAGCAGTACTTC. Supplemented by reference TRBV7-9 and TRBJ2-7, the full variable domain reads DTGVSQNPRHKITKRGQNVTFRCDPISEHNRLYWYRQTLGQGPEFLTYFQNEAQLEKSRLLSDRFSAERPKGSFSTLEIQRTEQGDSAMYLCASSLDGLSSSYEQYFGPGTRLTVT.

Points on this clonotype: The CDR3 end shows no conserved phenylalanine or tryptophan, and so a read error is likely. The genes are TRBV11-2 and TRBJ1-1; D gene uncertain. V was shortened by 5 bases and J by 0 bases, with 19 bases between the two germline ends. The CDR3 has 17 residues. CDR1 is SGHAT, CDR2 FQNNGV, per germline. Here the CDR3 DNA reads TGTGCCAGCAGCCCGAATCCTTTAGCGAGATTGAACACTGAAGCTTTCATT. This codes for CASSPNPLARLNTEAFI.

With regard to this clonotype: Sequence at one end of the junction differs from germline and may be a read error. J is TRBJ2-7 and V is TRBV28; 9 bases line up with TRBD1. Germline V gene sequence: CDR1 MDHEN, CDR2 SYDVKM. This CDR3 is 15 amino acids long. The CDR3 loop reads CASSLGGQGDYEHYF. CDR3 coding DNA: TGTGCCAGCAGTTTAGGGGGACAGGGCGACTACGAGCACTACTTC.

This clonotype has ten or more counts. The gene calls are TRBV6-1 and TRBJ2-1; maybe TRBD1 (6 bases). V was trimmed by 0 bases and J by 6 bases, leaving 15 bases between them. The germline V gene encodes CDR1 MNHNS and CDR2 SASEGT. This CDR3 spans 16 amino acids. The CDR3 DNA reads TGTGCCAGCAGTGAAGCTTCGCAGGGGTGGGGCAATGAGCAGTTCTTC. Amino acid sequence: CASSEASQGWGNEQFF.

The V call is TRBV7-9, the J call TRBJ2-1; TRBD2 matches at 8 bases. V lost 1 base, J lost 7 bases, and 6 bases stayed unmatched. CDR1 is SEHNR, CDR2 FQNEAQ, per germline (reference sequence). The CDR3 has 15 residues. CDR3: CASSLVTGGRNEQFF. CDR3 nucleotide sequence: TGTGCCAGCAGCTTAGTGACGGGAGGGAGGAATGAGCAGTTCTTC.

Turning to this clonotype: A junction boundary mismatches the germline segment, possibly from a read error. This chain connects TRBV6-6 to TRBJ1-5; D gene ambiguous. The CDR3 has 15 amino acids. Germline CDR1 MNHNY, CDR2 SVGAGI (reference sequence). CDR3 DNA sequence: TGTGTCAGCAGCCAGTCGTCGCACCCTATCTGGACCCAACATTTT. This encodes CVSSQSSHPIWTQHF.

This clonotype was counted only a few times. The V gene is TRBV5-8, the J gene TRBJ2-1, with 7 bases matching TRBD2. Per the germline V gene, CDR1 is SGHTS and CDR2 is YDEGEE. This CDR3 has 17 amino acids. V trimming: 0 bases; J trimming: 0 bases; junction bases outside the gene matches: 6. The CDR3 here is CASSLATLANSYNEQFF. CDR3 sequence (DNA): TGTGCCAGCAGCTTGGCGACACTAGCGAACTCCTACAATGAGCAGTTCTTC.

This clonotype was seen ten or more times. This chain joins TRBV5-4 and TRBJ2-7; TRBD1 might be the D (7 bases). In germline, CDR1 is SGHNT, CDR2 YYREEE (reference sequence). CDR3 size: 16 residues. Trimming removed 5 bases at V and 3 bases at J, with 21 bases between. The DNA for the CDR3 is TGTGCCAGCAGTGACAGGGCAAGCGGGCCGATCTACGAGCAGTACTTC. Translated: CASSDRASGPIYEQYF.

This chain connects TRBV5-1 to TRBJ2-5; 15 nucleotides line up with TRBD2. Per germline, CDR1 SGHRS and CDR2 YFSETQ. Trimming cost V 4 bases and J 2 bases; bases outside gene matches: 6. The CDR3 has 17 residues. CDR3 in amino acids: CASSAGTSGRSQETQYF. The DNA for the CDR3 is TGCGCCAGCAGCGCCGGGACTAGCGGGAGGTCGCAAGAGACCCAGTACTTC. The full variable domain, in which reference TRBV5-1 and TRBJ2-5 provide the parts outside the CDR3, is KAGVTQTPRYLIKTRGQQVTLSCSPISGHRSVSWYQQTPGQGLQFLFEYFSETQRNKGNFPGRFSGRQFSNSRSEMNVSTLELGDSALYLCASSAGTSGRSQETQYFGPGTRLLVL.

With regard to this clonotype: As the CDR3 is not closed by the conserved phenylalanine or tryptophan, this likely results from a read error. The chain employs TRBV14 and TRBJ2-5; possible D gene TRBD1, 5 bases. V dropped 7 bases and J dropped 7 bases, with 16 bases sitting between them. The CDR3 is 13 residues long. CDR1 is SGHDN, CDR2 FVKESK, per germline. In DNA, the CDR3 is TGTGCCAGCACCCTAGGGCCCCAGGGGACCCAGTACTAC. It yields the protein CASTLGPQGTQYY.

This clonotype came up a few times. The chain carries TRBV6-2 or TRBV6-3 and TRBJ1-5, with D unclear. The CDR3 runs to 13 residues. Per the germline V gene, CDR1 is MNHEY and CDR2 is SVGEGT. Trimming took 4 bases from V and 4 from J, leaving 8 bases between them. Here the CDR3 reads CASSWEVNQPQHF. The DNA of the CDR3 is TGTGCCAGCAGTTGGGAAGTTAATCAGCCCCAGCATTTT.